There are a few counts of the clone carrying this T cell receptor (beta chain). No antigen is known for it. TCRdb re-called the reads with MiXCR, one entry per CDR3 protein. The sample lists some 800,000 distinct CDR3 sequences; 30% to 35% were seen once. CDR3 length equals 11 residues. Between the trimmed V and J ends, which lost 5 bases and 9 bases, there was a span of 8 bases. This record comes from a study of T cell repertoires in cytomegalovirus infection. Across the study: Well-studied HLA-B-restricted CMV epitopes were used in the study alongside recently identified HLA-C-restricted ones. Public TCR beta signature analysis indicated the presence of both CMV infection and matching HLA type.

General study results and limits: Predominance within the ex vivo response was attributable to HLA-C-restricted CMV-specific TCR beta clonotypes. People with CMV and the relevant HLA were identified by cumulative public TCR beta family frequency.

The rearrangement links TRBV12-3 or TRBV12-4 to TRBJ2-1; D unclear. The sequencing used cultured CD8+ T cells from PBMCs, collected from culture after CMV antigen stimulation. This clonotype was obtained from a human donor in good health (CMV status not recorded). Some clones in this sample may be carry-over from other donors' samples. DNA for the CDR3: TGTGCCAGCAGTCCCCTTGCTGAGCAGTTCTTC. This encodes CASSPLAEQFF.